Below, 18 T cell receptor beta chains from the same sample are listed, as sequenced in a study of persistence of HIV-infected CD4 T cells. The stimulus was an HIV-1 Gag 15-mer peptide pool, about 1 ug/peptide/mL. CD40L/CD69 double-negative CD45RO-high memory CD4+ T cells were collected. This was the immunoSEQ version 4 assay in survey mode. Assay used: immunoSEQ multiplex PCR; TCRdb lists only in-frame clones, some missing. The table has about 60,000 clones, roughly 75% seen once. Which antigens these TCRs recognize remains unknown. The sequenced sample was CD4+ T cells sorted from PBMCs after approximately 19-hour stimulation, obtained from a patient who received antiretroviral therapy. The receptors originated from an adult man with HIV who was CMV-seropositive.

The chain couples TRBV6-5 to TRBJ2-2; 10 bases are shared with TRBD1. The ends lost 6 bases at V and 3 bases at J; junction bases unmatched: 4. The CDR3 totals 15 residues. The V gene's germline CDR1 is MNHEY and CDR2 SVGAGI. The CDR3 DNA sequence: TGTGCCAGCAGACGACAGGGGGCGGACACCGGGGAGCTGTTTTTT. Residues: CASRRQGADTGELFF.

This chain links TRBV5-4 with TRBJ2-7; the D gene is possibly TRBD1 (5 bases). The CDR3 contains 14 residues. V lost 0 bases and J 1 base, leaving 8 bases between the germline ends. Germline V gene lookup returns CDR1 SGHNT and CDR2 YYREEE (reference sequence). CDR3 bases: TGTGCCAGCAGCTTGGACGCAGGGTCCTACGAGCAGTACTTC. This codes for CASSLDAGSYEQYF.

V is TRBV5-1 and J is TRBJ1-1, with a tentative D call TRBD1 (5 bases). The CDR3 runs to 14 residues. V lost 4 bases and J 0 bases, leaving 10 bases between the germline ends. CDR1 and CDR2 (germline): SGHRS, YFSETQ. The CDR3 region has the DNA TGCGCCAGCAGCGGATTGACAGTGAACACTGAAGCTTTCTTT. Encoded protein: CASSGLTVNTEAFF.

For the CDR3, the DNA is TGTGCCAGCAGCGGACCAACGGGACAGGGCTACGAGCAGTACTTC. It codes for CASSGPTGQGYEQYF. This chain uses TRBV9 with TRBJ2-7, with TRBD1 matching over 9 bases. With V trimmed by 3 bases and J by 3 bases, 7 bases remained unmatched. Germline V lookup: CDR1 SGDLS, CDR2 YYNGEE. The CDR3 extends over 15 amino acids.

V gene TRBV2 combines with J gene TRBJ2-1; 10 bases are a match to TRBD2. Germline CDR1 is SNHLY and CDR2 is FYNNEI. Trimming at V came to 2 bases and at J to 7 bases, leaving 5 bases not matched to a gene. The CDR3 contains 15 residues. The chain's CDR3 is CASSESGGAGNEQFF. CDR3 nucleotide sequence: TGTGCCAGCAGTGAAAGCGGGGGGGCCGGGAATGAGCAGTTCTTC.

The DNA for the CDR3 is TGCAGTGCTAGTCCCCTCGGGGGGAGCTCCTACAATGAGCAGTTCTTC. It encodes CSASPLGGSSYNEQFF. V usage is TRBV20-1 and J usage is TRBJ2-1, with TRBD2 identical over 7 bases. The CDR3 covers 16 residues. J lost 0 bases, V lost 3 bases, and 8 bases had no gene match. The germline V gene has CDR1 DFQATT and CDR2 SNEGSKA (reference sequence).

This chain joins TRBV7-9 and TRBJ1-1; D is ambiguous. The germline V gene encodes CDR1 SEHNR and CDR2 FQNEAQ (reference sequence). The CDR3 is 11 residues long. Trimming took 3 bases from V and 7 from J, leaving 6 bases between them. CDR3 sequence: CASSFQHEAFF. CDR3 coding DNA: TGTGCCAGCAGCTTTCAGCATGAAGCTTTCTTT.

The rearrangement uses TRBV27 and TRBJ2-2; 7 bases line up with TRBD2. The CDR3 is 19 residues long. The germline V gene has CDR1 MNHEY and CDR2 SMNVEV (reference sequence). Unmatched junction bases numbered 16, after V lost 5 bases and J lost 1 base. The CDR3 loop is CASSPPGRALFLNTGELFF. The DNA of the CDR3 is TGTGCCAGCAGTCCCCCAGGGAGGGCCCTCTTCTTGAACACCGGGGAGCTGTTTTTT.

The genes are TRBV24-1 and TRBJ1-2, with D unresolved. The CDR3 sequence is 14 residues long. V lost 3 bases and J 4 bases, leaving 11 bases between the germline ends. CDR1 is KGHDR and CDR2 is SFDVKD in the germline V gene. The CDR3 DNA reads as TGTGCCACCAGTGATCCCGGTGAGGGCTATGGCTACACCTTC. Translating it yields CATSDPGEGYGYTF.

The V and J genes are TRBV9 and TRBJ2-6; no firm D call. This CDR3 is built from 18 residues. Germline assignment: CDR1 SGDLS and CDR2 YYNGEE. V lost 0 bases, J lost 4 bases, and 17 bases lay in between. CDR3 sequence reads: CASSVEAGSPRGANVLTF. The CDR3 bases are TGTGCCAGCAGCGTAGAGGCAGGCTCCCCCCGGGGGGCCAACGTCCTGACTTTC.

In its sample, this clone was seen once. The V gene is TRBV6-6, the J gene TRBJ1-5; D not resolved. Germline CDR1 is MNHNY and CDR2 is SVGAGI (reference sequence). CDR3 size: 14 residues. V gave up 8 bases and J gave up 2 bases, with 13 bases separating them. This chain's CDR3 is CASYLGEGNQPQHF. CDR3 nucleotide sequence: TGTGCCAGCTACCTCGGGGAGGGCAATCAGCCCCAGCATTTT.

The chain has TRBV10-2 and TRBJ2-3; TRBD2 aligns across 7 bases. The CDR3 length is 14 residues. J was trimmed by 8 bases and V by 5 bases; bases with no gene match: 10. Germline V gene sequence: CDR1 WSHSY, CDR2 SAAADI. The CDR3 DNA reads as TGCGCCAGCAGTTCCGGGACTACAGGCGGTACGCAGTATTTT. Translating it yields CASSSGTTGGTQYF.

V and J are TRBV3-1 (or the pseudogene TRBV3-2) and TRBJ2-7, with D perhaps TRBD2 (5 bases). The CDR3 loop spans 13 amino acids. Germline assignment: CDR1 LGHDT and CDR2 YNNKEL (reference sequence). V was clipped by 0 bases and J by 9 bases, with 12 bases between them. The DNA of the CDR3 is TGTGCCAGCAGCCAAGAAAAGGTCCGGGGGCAGTACTTC. It is translated as CASSQEKVRGQYF.

The V gene is TRBV7-3, the J gene TRBJ1-1; 7 nucleotides agree with TRBD1. This CDR3 spans 13 amino acids. J was trimmed by 7 bases and V by 3 bases; bases with no gene match: 5. Germline CDR1 is SGHTA and CDR2 is FQGTGA. As DNA, the CDR3 is TGTGCCAGCAGCTTTGACAGGGAGAATGAAGCTTTCTTT. It specifies CASSFDRENEAFF. Drawing the rest from reference TRBV7-3 and TRBJ1-1, the complete variable domain is GAGVSQTPSNKVTEKGKYVELRCDPISGHTALYWYRQSLGQGPEFLIYFQGTGAADDSGLPNDRFFAVRPEGSVSTLKIQRTERGDSAVYLCASSFDRENEAFFGQGTRLTVV.

The chain couples TRBV5-1 to TRBJ1-3, with TRBD1 matching 10 bases. Germline trimming cut 3 bases from V and 7 bases from J; bases unmatched to any gene: 7. The CDR3 is 15 amino acids. Germline V gene sequence: CDR1 SGHRS, CDR2 YFSETQ. CDR3 loop: CASSSGTGDTNTIYF. CDR3 in DNA: TGCGCCAGCAGCTCCGGGACAGGGGATACTAACACCATATATTTT.

About this clone itself: At one boundary the junction diverges from the germline segment, which might be a read error. The CDR3 DNA reads as TGTGCCAGCAGCCAACCTCCGGGACAGGCGTTATTT. This encodes CASSQPPGQALF. The rearrangement links TRBV7-9 to TRBJ1-3; TRBD1 agrees at 8 bases. CDR1 is SEHNR and CDR2 is FQNEAQ in the germline V gene (reference sequence). CDR3 size: 12 residues.

V and J are TRBV4-1 and TRBJ1-5; the D gene is possibly TRBD1 (6 bases). CDR1 and CDR2 from the germline V gene are MGHRA and YSYEKL. The V end was cut by 3 bases, the J end by 3 bases, with 9 bases between. The CDR3 contains 14 residues. The CDR3 DNA sequence: TGCGCCAGCAGCCACCCGGGGGCCAATCAGCCCCAGCATTTT. It is translated as CASSHPGANQPQHF.

The chain combines TRBV2 with TRBJ1-1; no clear D. The V gene lost 5 bases and the J gene lost 10 bases, with 14 bases spanning the gap. The CDR3 has 12 amino acids. Germline loops: CDR1 SNHLY, CDR2 FYNNEI. In nucleotides, the CDR3 is TGTGCCAGCAGTCTTGTCCCCGGCGGAGCTTTCTTT. It yields the protein CASSLVPGGAFF.